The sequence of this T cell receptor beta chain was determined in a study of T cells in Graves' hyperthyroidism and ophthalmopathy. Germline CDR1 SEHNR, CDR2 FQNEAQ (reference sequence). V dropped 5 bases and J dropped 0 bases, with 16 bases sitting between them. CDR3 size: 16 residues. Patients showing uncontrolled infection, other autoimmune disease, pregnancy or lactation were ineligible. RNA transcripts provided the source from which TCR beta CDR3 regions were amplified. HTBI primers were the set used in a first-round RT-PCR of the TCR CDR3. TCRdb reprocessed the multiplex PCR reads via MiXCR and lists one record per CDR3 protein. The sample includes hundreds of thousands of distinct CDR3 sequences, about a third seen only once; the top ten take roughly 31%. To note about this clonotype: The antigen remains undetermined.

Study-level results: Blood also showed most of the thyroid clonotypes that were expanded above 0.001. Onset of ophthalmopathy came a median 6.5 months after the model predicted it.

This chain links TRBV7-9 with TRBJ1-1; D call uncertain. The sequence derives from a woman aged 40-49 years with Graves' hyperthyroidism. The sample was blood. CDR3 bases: TGTGCCAGCAGCCCGTCCTGGACTGAGATGAACACTGAAGCTTTCTTT. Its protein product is CASSPSWTEMNTEAFF.